Reported below is one T cell receptor (beta chain). Its antigen is currently unknown. CDR1 and CDR2 from the germline V gene are MNHNY and SVGAGI (reference sequence). This CDR3 has 13 residues. After removal of 6 bases from V and 5 bases from J, the junction contained 6 bases not matched to a gene. The data were obtained in a study of OX40 agonist ivuxolimab in advanced cancers. Study findings and constraints: In general, CD8+ T cells held more expanded clones than CD4+ did, on average.

Repertoires were generated with immunoSEQ multiplex PCR, while TCRdb's copy carries only in-frame clones and drops some. This sample yields about 86,000 clones, of which roughly nine tenths are seen a single time; roughly 1.1% belongs to the top ten. V usage is TRBV6-6 and J usage is TRBJ2-5; TRBD1 aligns across 7 bases. Sequenced here: CD4+ or CD8+ T cells sorted from blood, sampled in a trial of the OX40 agonist ivuxolimab. The TCR was taken from an adult with an advanced solid tumor such as melanoma, head and neck, liver or kidney cancer. The CDR3 coding sequence is TGTGCCAGCAGCTTACAGGGGTGGGAGACCCAGTACTTC. Protein sequence: CASSLQGWETQYF.